The 21 T cell receptor beta chains below all came from one sample that was sequenced in a study of T-cell memory formation after mild COVID-19. One entry per CDR3 protein results from TCRdb running MiXCR on the 5' RACE reads. Of about 100,000 distinct CDR3 sequences listed, approximately 15% were seen once; the top ten hold about 39%. Sequenced material: PBMCs or a T cell subset sorted from them (not recorded which). The receptors derive from a man aged 18 to 30 who had mild COVID-19 (a few samples of this study predate the infection). Cell type and time point are not known.

This clonotype was seen only a few times. V is TRBV7-8 and J is TRBJ2-5, with 8 bases aligning to TRBD1. The trim removed 5 bases at V and 4 bases at J, leaving 12 bases unmatched. Germline V gene data show CDR1 as SGHVS and CDR2 as FQNEAQ. The CDR3 is 16 residues long. The CDR3 DNA follows: TGTGCCAGCAGCACCAAGGGCGGACAGGGCGGAGAGACCCAGTACTTC. Translation: CASSTKGGQGGETQYF. The full variable domain, rest sourced from reference TRBV7-8 and TRBJ2-5, is GAGVSQSPRYKVAKRGQDVALRCDPISGHVSLFWYQQALGQGPEFLTYFQNEAQLDKSGLPSDRFFAERPEGSVSTLKIQRTQQEDSAVYLCASSTKGGQGGETQYFGPGTRLLVL.

The chain is built from TRBV25-1 and TRBJ1-1; D is unresolved. Trimming took off 6 bases at V and 7 bases at J, with 12 bases between the two ends. Per germline, CDR1 MGHDK and CDR2 SYGVNS. This CDR3 contains 12 residues. Here the CDR3 DNA reads TGTGCCAGCAGCACACCCCCAGGTGAAGCTTTCTTT. Amino acid sequence: CASSTPPGEAFF.

This clonotype has more than one count but fewer than ten. V usage is TRBV29-1 and J usage is TRBJ2-7; possibly TRBD1 for D (6 bases). Germline CDR1 SQVTM, CDR2 ANQGSEA. V shed 1 base and J shed 2 bases, with 15 bases lying between them. The CDR3 has 15 amino acids. The DNA of the CDR3 is TGCAGCGTTGAAGGGGCAGGCGGACAGACCTACGAGCAGTACTTC. Protein: CSVEGAGGQTYEQYF.

There are many counts of this clonotype. This sequence joins TRBV7-8 and TRBJ1-6; D is unclear. Trimming removed 6 bases from V and 0 bases from J, with 12 bases in between. The germline CDR1 and CDR2 sequences are SGHVS and FQNEAQ. The CDR3 is 16 residues long. The CDR3 is CASRPVPSSYNSPLHF. CDR3 nucleotide sequence: TGTGCCAGCAGACCCGTCCCGAGCTCCTATAATTCACCCCTCCACTTT.

This clonotype was counted many times. This chain uses TRBV7-6 with TRBJ2-5; D remains ambiguous. Germline CDR1 reads SGHVS; CDR2 reads FNYEAQ. Between the trimmed V and J ends, which lost 2 bases and 2 bases, there was a span of 9 bases. The CDR3 length is 14 residues. CDR3 nucleotides: TGTGCCAGCAGCTTACTCTCCCTGCAAGAGACCCAGTACTTC. This translates into CASSLLSLQETQYF.

J is TRBJ1-2 and V is TRBV7-6, with D unresolved. This CDR3 has 13 residues. The V end lost 5 bases, the J end lost 8 bases, and 15 bases lay between the germline ends. The germline V gene encodes CDR1 SGHVS and CDR2 FNYEAQ. The CDR3 nucleotides read TGTGCCAGCAGCCCAAACCCAGTTAGCGGCTACACCTTC. Protein: CASSPNPVSGYTF.

This clonotype occurred a few times. This CDR3 reads CASSERQGANYGYTF. CDR3 sequence (DNA): TGTGCCAGCAGTGAGCGGCAGGGGGCTAACTATGGCTACACCTTC. The chain carries TRBV6-1 and TRBJ1-2; 7 bases agree with TRBD1. Trimming took 3 bases from V and 0 from J; bases not matched to a gene: 4. Germline V CDR1 and CDR2: MNHNS, SASEGT. The CDR3 extends over 15 amino acids.

This clonotype counts as medium-sized. This chain uses TRBV7-3 with TRBJ2-1; 11 bases are a match to TRBD1. The V gene end was trimmed by 5 bases and the J gene end by 3 bases; junction bases not matched to a gene: 3. The CDR3 extends over 15 amino acids. Germline values: CDR1 SGHTA, CDR2 FQGTGA. CDR3 coding DNA: TGTGCCAGCAGCCCCGGGACAGGGGGCTACAATGAGCAGTTCTTC. Amino acids: CASSPGTGGYNEQFF.

Only a few counts were recorded for this clonotype. The V gene is TRBV20-1, the J gene TRBJ2-5; 11 positions agree with TRBD2. Germline V gene lookup returns CDR1 DFQATT and CDR2 SNEGSKA (reference sequence). With V trimmed by 6 bases and J by 5 bases, 8 bases remained unmatched. There are 14 residues in the CDR3. CDR3 amino acids: CSANPSSGGETQYF. The CDR3 region has the DNA TGCAGTGCCAATCCCTCTAGCGGGGGGGAGACCCAGTACTTC.

This clonotype was observed many times. The chain links TRBV12-3 or TRBV12-4 to TRBJ2-5, with D tentatively TRBD2 (5 bases). Trimming pared 6 bases from V and 4 bases from J, leaving 9 bases between. CDR3 length: 12 residues. CDR3 loop: CASSFGGETQYF. The DNA of the CDR3 is TGTGCCAGCAGCTTTGGAGGAGAGACCCAGTACTTC.

This chain links TRBV11-2 with TRBJ2-5; D is perhaps TRBD1 or TRBD2 (5 bases each). V dropped 6 bases and J dropped 2 bases, with 16 bases sitting between them. Germline values: CDR1 SGHAT, CDR2 FQNNGV. The CDR3 has 15 amino acids. The CDR3 DNA is TGTGCCAGCAGTACCGGGACGGGGAAACAAGAGACCCAGTACTTC. This codes for CASSTGTGKQETQYF.

This clonotype was recorded a few times. The chain couples TRBV2 to TRBJ2-3; D is unresolved. CDR3 length: 15 amino acids. Per the germline V gene, CDR1 is SNHLY and CDR2 is FYNNEI. The ends were cut back, 9 bases at V and 0 bases at J, with 16 bases in the middle. The CDR3 DNA follows: TGTGCCAGGGTACCGGGCCAGTCTAGCACAGATACGCAGTATTTT. It encodes CARVPGQSSTDTQYF.

The chain combines TRBV5-1 with TRBJ2-3, with 7 bases lining up with TRBD2. CDR1 is SGHRS, CDR2 YFSETQ, per germline. This CDR3 is built from 16 residues. Germline trimming cut 2 bases from V and 1 base from J; bases unmatched to any gene: 7. CDR3 region: CASSFLFAGGTDTQYF. CDR3 coding DNA: TGCGCCAGCAGCTTTCTTTTTGCGGGAGGCACAGATACGCAGTATTTT.

This clonotype was detected only a few times. The CDR3 is CASSISRGGFYNEQFF. The CDR3 coding sequence is TGTGCCAGCAGTATAAGCCGGGGGGGGTTCTACAATGAGCAGTTCTTC. The chain links TRBV6-5 to TRBJ2-1; TRBD2 matches at 8 bases. Germline V gene data show CDR1 as MNHEY and CDR2 as SVGAGI. The CDR3 covers 16 residues. V shed 5 bases and J 3 bases; nucleotides not matched to a gene: 9.

This rearrangement joins TRBV5-1 to TRBJ2-1, with no clear D. The V gene lost 4 bases and the J gene lost 0 bases, with 17 bases spanning the gap. Germline-derived CDR1 and CDR2 are SGHRS and YFSETQ. This CDR3 contains 17 residues. CDR3 sequence: CASSGYIELSSYNEQFF. CDR3 in DNA: TGCGCCAGCAGCGGTTACATAGAGTTAAGCTCCTACAATGAGCAGTTCTTC.

This chain links TRBV7-9 with TRBJ2-7; 9 positions agree with TRBD1. CDR1 and CDR2 (germline): SEHNR, FQNEAQ (reference sequence). Trimming cost V 1 base and J 6 bases; bases outside gene matches: 4. The CDR3 consists of 14 residues. CDR3 bases: TGTGCCAGCAGCTTAGGGGGACAGGGCGGCGAGCAGTACTTC. This translates into CASSLGGQGGEQYF.

The gene calls are TRBV6-5 and TRBJ2-3; TRBD1 is a possible D gene (6 bases). The germline V gene has CDR1 MNHEY and CDR2 SVGAGI. CDR3 length equals 18 residues. V lost 0 bases, J lost 2 bases, and 18 bases lay in between. The CDR3 loop is CASSYSKWDNQDTDTQYF. CDR3 sequence (DNA): TGTGCCAGCAGTTACTCGAAGTGGGACAACCAGGACACAGATACGCAGTATTTT.

J is TRBJ1-6 and V is TRBV2; D ambiguous. V was pared by 4 bases and J by 6 bases, with 13 bases between. CDR1 is SNHLY and CDR2 is FYNNEI in the germline V gene. This CDR3 comprises 15 residues. This CDR3 is CASSGTTQANSPLHF. Here the CDR3 DNA reads TGTGCCAGCAGTGGGACCACGCAGGCTAATTCACCCCTCCACTTT.

This chain uses TRBV7-8 with TRBJ1-2; D is possibly TRBD1 (6 bases). Trimming cost V 4 bases and J 0 bases, with 9 bases left between them. Germline V gene lookup returns CDR1 SGHVS and CDR2 FQNEAQ. This CDR3 has 14 residues. CDR3 region: CASSSRTANYGYTF. The CDR3 region has the DNA TGTGCCAGCAGCTCTAGGACAGCTAACTATGGCTACACCTTC.

In its sample, this clonotype was seen many times. The rearrangement links TRBV20-1 to TRBJ2-7, with 8 positions matching TRBD2. The germline V gene encodes CDR1 DFQATT and CDR2 SNEGSKA (reference sequence). Trimming cost V 3 bases and J 5 bases; bases outside gene matches: 9. The CDR3 consists of 14 residues. The CDR3 sequence is CSARSGGEDHEQYF. The CDR3 DNA reads TGCAGTGCTAGGTCCGGGGGGGAGGATCACGAGCAGTACTTC.

This clonotype was counted between two and nine times. The V call is TRBV9, the J call TRBJ2-7; D not certain. Between the trimmed V and J ends, which lost 0 bases and 3 bases, there was a span of 10 bases. Per the germline V gene, CDR1 is SGDLS and CDR2 is YYNGEE. The CDR3 spans 14 residues. The CDR3 is CASSVALKGYEQYF. The CDR3, as DNA: TGTGCCAGCAGCGTAGCTTTAAAGGGCTACGAGCAGTACTTC.